These 5 T cell receptor beta chains share one sample of origin, sequenced in a study of shared T cell receptors in the human thymus. The repertoire was sequenced with immunoSEQ multiplex PCR; TCRdb's copy has only in-frame clones and lacks some. This table holds more than 550,000 clones, more than 70% found once. These data were also filed under a second study, of human thymus T cells.

What was sequenced was thymocytes. These receptors were obtained from a boy in the first two years of life with a congenital heart defect.

The gene calls are TRBV19 and TRBJ1-1; 7 bases map to TRBD1. The V segment lost 2 bases and the J segment 0 bases; nucleotides outside the gene matches: 15. CDR3 size: 19 residues. Germline CDR1 LNHDA, CDR2 SQIVND (reference sequence). The CDR3 sequence is CASSITPDRVEILNTEAFF. The CDR3 DNA sequence: TGTGCCAGTAGTATAACCCCAGACAGGGTCGAGATACTGAACACTGAAGCTTTCTTT.

The chain links TRBV29-1 to TRBJ2-2; TRBD1 matches at 10 bases. The CDR3 totals 14 residues. V was clipped by 7 bases and J by 7 bases; unmatched bases: 9. Germline values: CDR1 SQVTM, CDR2 ANQGSEA. CDR3 sequence reads: CSGSGTGAGGELFF. The CDR3 DNA sequence: TGCAGCGGAAGCGGGACAGGGGCTGGCGGGGAGCTGTTTTTT.

The V gene is TRBV7-9, the J gene TRBJ2-3; 9 positions match TRBD1. CDR1 and CDR2 from the germline V gene are SEHNR and FQNEAQ (reference sequence). The CDR3 spans 17 residues. After removal of 3 bases from V and 1 base from J, the junction contained 8 bases not matched to a gene. The chain's CDR3 is CASSFSVGQGGTDTQYF. As DNA, the CDR3 is TGTGCCAGCAGCTTCTCCGTGGGACAGGGCGGCACAGATACGCAGTATTTT.

The V call is TRBV5-1, the J call TRBJ1-1; D is possibly TRBD1 (5 bases). Germline CDR1 is SGHRS and CDR2 is YFSETQ. V was clipped by 0 bases and J by 8 bases, with 17 bases between them. This CDR3 is built from 15 residues. This CDR3 is CASSLDGGIIREAFF. The CDR3 coding sequence is TGCGCCAGCAGCTTGGATGGGGGGATCATACGAGAAGCTTTCTTT.

The chain employs TRBV6-1 and TRBJ1-2, with D maybe TRBD1 (5 bases). The CDR3 length is 16 residues. V was shortened by 4 bases and J by 4 bases, with 19 bases between the two germline ends. The germline gives CDR1 MNHNS, CDR2 SASEGT. CDR3 sequence: CASSGLFGGPIYGYTF. The CDR3 bases are TGTGCCAGCAGTGGTCTTTTCGGGGGACCGATCTATGGCTACACCTTC.